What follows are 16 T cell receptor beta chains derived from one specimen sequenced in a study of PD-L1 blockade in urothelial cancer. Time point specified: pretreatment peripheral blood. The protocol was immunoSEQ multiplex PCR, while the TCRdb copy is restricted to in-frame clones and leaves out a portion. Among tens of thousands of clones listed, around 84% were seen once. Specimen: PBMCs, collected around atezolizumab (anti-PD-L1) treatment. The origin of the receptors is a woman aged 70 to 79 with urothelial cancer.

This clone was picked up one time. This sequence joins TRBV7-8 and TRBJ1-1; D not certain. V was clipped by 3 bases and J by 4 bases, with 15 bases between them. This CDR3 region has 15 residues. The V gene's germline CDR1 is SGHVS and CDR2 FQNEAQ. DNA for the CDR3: TGTGCCAGCAGCTTGTTGGGTCAGTCGGGCACTGAAGCTTTCTTT. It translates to CASSLLGQSGTEAFF.

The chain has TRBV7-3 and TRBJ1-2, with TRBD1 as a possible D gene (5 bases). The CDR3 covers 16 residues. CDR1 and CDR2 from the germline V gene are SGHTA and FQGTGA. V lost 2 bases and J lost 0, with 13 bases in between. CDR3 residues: CASSLGMGGPNYGYTF. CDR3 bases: TGTGCCAGCAGCTTAGGCATGGGGGGACCTAACTATGGCTACACCTTC.

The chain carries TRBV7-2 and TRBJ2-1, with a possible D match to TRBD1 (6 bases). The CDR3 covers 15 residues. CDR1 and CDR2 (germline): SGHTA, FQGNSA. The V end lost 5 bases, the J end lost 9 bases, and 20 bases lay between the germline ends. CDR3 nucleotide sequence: TGTGCCAGCAGCACTGGGGGCTCCAAGACGGGTGAGCAGTTCTTC. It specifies CASSTGGSKTGEQFF. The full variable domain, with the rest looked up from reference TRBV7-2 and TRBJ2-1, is GAGVSQSPSNKVTEKGKDVELRCDPISGHTALYWYRQSLGQGLEFLIYFQGNSAPDKSGLPSDRFSAERTGGSVSTLTIQRTQQEDSAVYLCASSTGGSKTGEQFFGPGTRLTVL.

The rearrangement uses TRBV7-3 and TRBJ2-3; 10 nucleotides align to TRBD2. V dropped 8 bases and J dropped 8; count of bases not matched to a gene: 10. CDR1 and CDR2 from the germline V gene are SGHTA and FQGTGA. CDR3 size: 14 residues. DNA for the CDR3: TGTGCCAGCGGGACCGGACTAGCGGATTCTACGCAGTATTTT. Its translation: CASGTGLADSTQYF.

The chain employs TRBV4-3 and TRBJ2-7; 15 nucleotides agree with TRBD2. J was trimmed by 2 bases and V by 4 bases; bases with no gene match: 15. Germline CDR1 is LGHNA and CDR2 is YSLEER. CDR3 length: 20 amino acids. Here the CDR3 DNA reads TGCGCCAGCAGCCGAAAAATAATCGGGACTAGCGGGGGGTTGCCCTACGAGCAGTACTTC. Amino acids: CASSRKIIGTSGGLPYEQYF.

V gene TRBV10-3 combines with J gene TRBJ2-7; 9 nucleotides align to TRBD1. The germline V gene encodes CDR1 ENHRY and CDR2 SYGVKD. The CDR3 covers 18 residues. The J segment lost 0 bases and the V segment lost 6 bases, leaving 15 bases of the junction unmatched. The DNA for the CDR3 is TGTGCCATCAGGGGGGTCCCGGGACAGGGTGGTGCCTCCTACGAGCAGTACTTC. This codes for CAIRGVPGQGGASYEQYF.

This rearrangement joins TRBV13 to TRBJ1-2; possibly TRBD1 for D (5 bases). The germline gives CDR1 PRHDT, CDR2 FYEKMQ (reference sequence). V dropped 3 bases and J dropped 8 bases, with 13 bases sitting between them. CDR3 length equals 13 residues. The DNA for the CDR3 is TGTGCCAGCAGCTTGGCAGGAGGGGCCGGCTACACCTTC. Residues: CASSLAGGAGYTF.

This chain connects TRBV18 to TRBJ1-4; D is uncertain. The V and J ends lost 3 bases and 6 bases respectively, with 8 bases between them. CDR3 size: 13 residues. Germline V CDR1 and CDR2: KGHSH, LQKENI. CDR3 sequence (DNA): TGTGCCAGCTCACCCCGGGGTGATGAAAAACTGTTTTTT. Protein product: CASSPRGDEKLFF.

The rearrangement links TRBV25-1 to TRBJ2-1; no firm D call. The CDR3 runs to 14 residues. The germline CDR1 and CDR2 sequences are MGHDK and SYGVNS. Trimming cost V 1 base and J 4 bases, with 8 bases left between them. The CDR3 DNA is TGTGCCAGCAGTGAATGGCCGGAGTACAATGAGCAGTTCTTC. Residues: CASSEWPEYNEQFF. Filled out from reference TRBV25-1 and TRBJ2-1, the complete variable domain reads EADIYQTPRYLVIGTGKKITLECSQTMGHDKMYWYQQDPGMELHLIHYSYGVNSTEKGDLSSESTVSRIRTEHFPLTLESARPSHTSQYLCASSEWPEYNEQFFGPGTRLTVL.

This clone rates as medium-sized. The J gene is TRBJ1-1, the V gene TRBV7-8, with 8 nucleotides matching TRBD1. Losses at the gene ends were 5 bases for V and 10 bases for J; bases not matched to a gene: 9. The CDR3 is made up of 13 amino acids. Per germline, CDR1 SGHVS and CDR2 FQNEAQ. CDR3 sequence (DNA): TGTGCCAGCAGCGGAGCCCAGGGGGCGCGAGCTTTCTTT. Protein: CASSGAQGARAFF.

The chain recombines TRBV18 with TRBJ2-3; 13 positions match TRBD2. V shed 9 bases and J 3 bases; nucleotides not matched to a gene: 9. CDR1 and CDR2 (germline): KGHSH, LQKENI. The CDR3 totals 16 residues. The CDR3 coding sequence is TGTGCCAGTAAAACCGGGACTAGCGGGGAGACAGATACGCAGTATTTT. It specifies CASKTGTSGETDTQYF.

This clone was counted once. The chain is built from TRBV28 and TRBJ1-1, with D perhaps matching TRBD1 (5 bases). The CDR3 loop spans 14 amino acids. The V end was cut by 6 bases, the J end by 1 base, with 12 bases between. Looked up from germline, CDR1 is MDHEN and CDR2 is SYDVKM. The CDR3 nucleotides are TGTGCCAGCAGCCCCGCGGGGGGGAACACTGAAGCTTTCTTT. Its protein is CASSPAGGNTEAFF.

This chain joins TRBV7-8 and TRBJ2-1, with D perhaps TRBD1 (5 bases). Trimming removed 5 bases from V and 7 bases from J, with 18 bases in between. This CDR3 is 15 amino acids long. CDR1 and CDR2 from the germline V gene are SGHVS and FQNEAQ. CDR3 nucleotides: TGTGCCAGCAGCCGACAGATTGACCGTAGGAATGAGCAGTTCTTC. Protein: CASSRQIDRRNEQFF. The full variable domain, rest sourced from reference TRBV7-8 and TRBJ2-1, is GAGVSQSPRYKVAKRGQDVALRCDPISGHVSLFWYQQALGQGPEFLTYFQNEAQLDKSGLPSDRFFAERPEGSVSTLKIQRTQQEDSAVYLCASSRQIDRRNEQFFGPGTRLTVL.

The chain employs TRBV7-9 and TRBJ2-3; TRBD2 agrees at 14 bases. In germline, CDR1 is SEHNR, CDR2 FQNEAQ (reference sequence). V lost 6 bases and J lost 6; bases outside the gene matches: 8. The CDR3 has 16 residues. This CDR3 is CASSQGGLAGVDTQYF. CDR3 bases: TGTGCCAGCAGTCAGGGGGGACTAGCGGGAGTGGATACGCAGTATTTT.

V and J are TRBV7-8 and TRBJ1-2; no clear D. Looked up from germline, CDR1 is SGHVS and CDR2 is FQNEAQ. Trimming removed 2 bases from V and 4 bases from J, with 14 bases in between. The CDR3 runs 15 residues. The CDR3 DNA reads TGTGCCAGCAGCTTACGCCGGGGATTGGCCTATGGCTACACCTTC. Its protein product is CASSLRRGLAYGYTF.

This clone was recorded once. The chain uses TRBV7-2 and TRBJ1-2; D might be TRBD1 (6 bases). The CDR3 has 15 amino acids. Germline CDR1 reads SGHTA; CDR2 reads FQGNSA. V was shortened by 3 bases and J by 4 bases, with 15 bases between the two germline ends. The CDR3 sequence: CASSLGGPDGYGYTF. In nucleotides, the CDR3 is TGTGCCAGCAGCTTGGGGGGGCCGGATGGCTATGGCTACACCTTC.